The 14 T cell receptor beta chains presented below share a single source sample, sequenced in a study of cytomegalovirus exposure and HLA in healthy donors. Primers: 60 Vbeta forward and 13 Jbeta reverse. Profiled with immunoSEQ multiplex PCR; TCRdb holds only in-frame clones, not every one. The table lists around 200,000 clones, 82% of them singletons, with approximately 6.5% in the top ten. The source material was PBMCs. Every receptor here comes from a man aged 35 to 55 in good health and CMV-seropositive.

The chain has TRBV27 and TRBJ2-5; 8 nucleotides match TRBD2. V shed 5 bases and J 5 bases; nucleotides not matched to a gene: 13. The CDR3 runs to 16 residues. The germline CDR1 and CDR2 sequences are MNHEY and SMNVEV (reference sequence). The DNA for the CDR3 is TGTGCCAGCAGTCCCAGGAGGGCGGGAGGCGGGGAGACCCAGTACTTC. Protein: CASSPRRAGGGETQYF.

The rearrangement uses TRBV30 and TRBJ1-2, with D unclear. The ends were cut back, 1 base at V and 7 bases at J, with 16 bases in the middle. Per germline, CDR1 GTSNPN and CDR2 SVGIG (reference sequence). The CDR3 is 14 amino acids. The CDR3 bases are TGTGCCTGGAGTGGAATGGTGAGCCGGGGTGGCTACACCTTC. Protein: CAWSGMVSRGGYTF. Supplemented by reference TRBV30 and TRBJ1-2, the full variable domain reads SQTIHQWPATLVQPVGSPLSLECTVEGTSNPNLYWYRQAAGRGLQLLFYSVGIGQISSEVPQNLSASRPQDRQFILSSKKLLLSDSGFYLCAWSGMVSRGGYTFGSGTRLTVV.

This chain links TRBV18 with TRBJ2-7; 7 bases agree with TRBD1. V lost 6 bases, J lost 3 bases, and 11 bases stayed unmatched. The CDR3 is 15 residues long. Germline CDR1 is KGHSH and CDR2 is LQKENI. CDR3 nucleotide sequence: TGTGCCAGCTCGCCCGTGACAGGGTTCGGCTACGAGCAGTACTTC. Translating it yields CASSPVTGFGYEQYF.

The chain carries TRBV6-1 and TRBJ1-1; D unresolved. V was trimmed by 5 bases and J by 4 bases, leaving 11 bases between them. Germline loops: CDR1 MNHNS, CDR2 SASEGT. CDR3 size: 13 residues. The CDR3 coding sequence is TGTGCCAGCAGTCCACGACACGCCACTGAAGCTTTCTTT. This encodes CASSPRHATEAFF.

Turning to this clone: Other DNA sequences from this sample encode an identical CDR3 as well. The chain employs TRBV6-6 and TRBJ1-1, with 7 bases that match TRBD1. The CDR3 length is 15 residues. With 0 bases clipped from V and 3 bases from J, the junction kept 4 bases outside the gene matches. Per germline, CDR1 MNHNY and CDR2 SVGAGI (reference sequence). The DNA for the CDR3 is TGTGCCAGCAGTTACTCAGGCAGGGGGGACACTGAAGCTTTCTTT. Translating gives CASSYSGRGDTEAFF.

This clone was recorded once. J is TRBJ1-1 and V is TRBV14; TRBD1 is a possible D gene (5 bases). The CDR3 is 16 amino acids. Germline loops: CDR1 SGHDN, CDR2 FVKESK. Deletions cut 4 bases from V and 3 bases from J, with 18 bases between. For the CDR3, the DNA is TGTGCCAGCAGCCCCCTAAGGGGATCCAGTGACACTGAAGCTTTCTTT. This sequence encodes CASSPLRGSSDTEAFF.

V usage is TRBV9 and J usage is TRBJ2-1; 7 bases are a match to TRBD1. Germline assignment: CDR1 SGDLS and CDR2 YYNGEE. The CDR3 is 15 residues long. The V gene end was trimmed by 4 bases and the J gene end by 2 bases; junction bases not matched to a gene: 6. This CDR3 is CASSLGGGTYNEQFF. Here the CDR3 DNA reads TGTGCCAGCAGCCTAGGGGGCGGAACCTACAATGAGCAGTTCTTC.

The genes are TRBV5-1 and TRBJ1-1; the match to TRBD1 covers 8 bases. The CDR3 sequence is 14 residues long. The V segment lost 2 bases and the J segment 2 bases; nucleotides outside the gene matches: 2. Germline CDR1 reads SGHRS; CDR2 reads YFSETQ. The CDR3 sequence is CASSFGQGNTEAFF. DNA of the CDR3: TGCGCCAGCAGCTTCGGACAGGGAAACACTGAAGCTTTCTTT.

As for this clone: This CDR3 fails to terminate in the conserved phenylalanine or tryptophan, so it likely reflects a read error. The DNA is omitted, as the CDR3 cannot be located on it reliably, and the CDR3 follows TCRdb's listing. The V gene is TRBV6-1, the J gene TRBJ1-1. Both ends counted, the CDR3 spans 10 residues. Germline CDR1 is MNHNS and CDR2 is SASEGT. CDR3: CASSDRHLSV.

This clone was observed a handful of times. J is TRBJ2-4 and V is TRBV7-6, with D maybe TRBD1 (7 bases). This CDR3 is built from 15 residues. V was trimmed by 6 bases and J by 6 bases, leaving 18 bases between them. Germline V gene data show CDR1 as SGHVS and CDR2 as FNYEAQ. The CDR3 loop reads CASSVTGAGTNIQYF. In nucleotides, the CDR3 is TGTGCCAGCAGTGTTACAGGGGCGGGGACAAACATTCAGTACTTC. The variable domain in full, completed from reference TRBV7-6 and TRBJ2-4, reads GAGVSQSPRYKVTKRGQDVALRCDPISGHVSLYWYRQALGQGPEFLTYFNYEAQQDKSGLPNDRFSAERPEGSISTLTIQRTEQRDSAMYRCASSVTGAGTNIQYFGAGTRLSVL.

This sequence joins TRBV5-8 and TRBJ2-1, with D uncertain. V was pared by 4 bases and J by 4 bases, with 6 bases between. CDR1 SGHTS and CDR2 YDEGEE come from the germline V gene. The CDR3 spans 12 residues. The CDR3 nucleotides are TGTGCCAGCAGCCCCCAATACAATGAGCAGTTCTTC. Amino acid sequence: CASSPQYNEQFF.

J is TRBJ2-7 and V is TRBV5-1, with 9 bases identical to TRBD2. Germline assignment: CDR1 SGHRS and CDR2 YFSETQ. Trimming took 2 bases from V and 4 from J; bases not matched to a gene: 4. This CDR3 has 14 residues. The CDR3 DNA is TGCGCCAGCAGCTTTAGCGGGAGCCGGTACGAGCAGTACTTC. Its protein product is CASSFSGSRYEQYF.

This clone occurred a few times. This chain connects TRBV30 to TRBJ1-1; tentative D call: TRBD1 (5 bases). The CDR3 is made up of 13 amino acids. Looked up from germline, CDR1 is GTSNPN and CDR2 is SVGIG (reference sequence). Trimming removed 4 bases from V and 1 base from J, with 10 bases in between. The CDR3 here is CAWTSGGNTEAFF. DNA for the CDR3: TGTGCCTGGACCTCGGGGGGGAACACTGAAGCTTTCTTT.

CDR3 in DNA: TGTGCCAGCAGCCTACTCGCGGGAAGCCGCCAAGAGACCCAGTACTTC. Its translation: CASSLLAGSRQETQYF. This rearrangement joins TRBV14 to TRBJ2-5; the D gene is possibly TRBD2 (6 bases). V lost 4 bases to trimming and J lost 1 base, with 16 bases between them. CDR3 length: 16 amino acids. The germline CDR1 and CDR2 sequences are SGHDN and FVKESK.